This T cell receptor beta chain is from a study of shared clonotypes between healthy human individuals (dated by TCRdb to about 2020). Concerning the study at large: Two women and three men aged 18 to 49 years were included in the cohort. Blood TCR repertoires of a handful of healthy adults were deeply sequenced to estimate repertoire size and the extent of clonotype sharing between individuals. To increase sequencing depth and limit assay-specific biases, TCR repertoire library preparation and sequencing were carried out by different laboratories using diverse techniques. Each donor's leukapheresis produced roughly between roughly 0.94 and 9.5 billion PBMCs. Overall results and qualifications from the work: The small number of donors limited the genetic and exposure-history diversity represented. Based on pairwise subsampling, the degree of clonotype sharing among donors was expected to be affected by sequencing depth. Sampling was limited to blood, and TCR repertoires in tissue likely differ from TCR repertoires in blood.

Measured from the cysteine to the phenylalanine, the CDR3 is 15 residues long. Only CDR3 DNA is held: 45 bases, read in frame from base 1. The junction shows trimming of 6 bases on V and 0 bases on J, plus 12 bases between the germline ends. Reading the germline V gene (reference sequence) gives CDR1 MNHEY and CDR2 SMNVEV. On this clone itself: The target of this receptor is not known. Per-base quality was not reported, and no clone a single base away is much larger than it. The identical CDR3 is also encoded by other nucleotide sequences in the sample.

TCR CDR3 regions were amplified from genomic DNA by multiplex PCR using the deep immunoSEQ assay. Extracted genomic DNA from each cell subset was spread evenly across all wells of several immunoSEQ 96-well plates, with each plate serving as a replicate. For unsorted PBMC, 300 ng of genomic DNA, equivalent to around 33,000 T cell genomes, went into each replicate PCR. Genomic DNA from unsorted PBMC was sequenced over ten immunoSEQ deep assay plates. The purified libraries were quantified using a Qubit 3.0 fluorometer, sized with a Bioanalyzer 2100, and then quantified again using the KAPA Library Quantification kit. Every immunoSEQ 96-well plate was sequenced on a dedicated single-read 150-cycle Illumina NextSeq 550 flow cell. On the study's bioinformatics: Because only junctional sequences without quality scores were contained in the immunoSEQ output, filtering matching that applied to full-length reads could not be performed. Sequences were annotated with PyIR, a Python wrapper for IgBLAST v1.9, using IMGT germline references to assign V/J genes and CDR3. Reads were filtered out if the reads had weak V/J assignments (E-value above 1e-6), no CDR3, stop codons, out-of-frame junctions, or ambiguous translated residues. V3J clonotypes were defined by identical inferred V gene, J gene, and CDR3 amino acid sequence. Percentage overlap between repertoires was calculated by dividing the number of shared unique clonotypes by the size of the smaller repertoire. Richness of each repertoire was evaluated using RTK rarefaction, the Chao1 estimator, and Recon v2.1 estimates of unobserved clonotypes. The clones in this table, taken by TCRdb from immuneACCESS, are in-frame only. Not every clone is retained; where verified, under half of the shortfall comes from an unresolved V gene, and the cause of the rest is unknown. V, J and clone size reflect that table, while D and trimming were determined from the DNA. Recorded for this sample are 450,000 to 500,000 clones; 79% of them occurred a single time. Less than 15% of the sample lies in the top ten.

Donors were healthy HIV-negative adults with no recently reported acute infections or vaccinations. Only Caucasian adults living in Nashville, Tennessee, USA were represented among the donors. In the unsorted samples, some 94 million PBMCs were counted, and genomic DNA was extracted using the QIAamp DNA Blood Mini kit. Blood was obtained by leukapheresis, after which PBMCs were separated by Ficoll-Histopaque density gradient centrifugation and cryopreserved in liquid nitrogen vapor phase. Material for sequencing was PBMCs. The receptor was derived from a woman between 40 and 55 years old in good health. Some clones in this sample may be carry-over from other donors' samples. This chain is built from TRBV27 and TRBJ2-1; TRBD2 is possibly the D segment (5 matching bases). The CDR3: CASRLSGSSYNEQFF. Here is the DNA: TGTGCCAGCAGGTTGAGCGGAAGCTCCTACAATGAGCAGTTCTTC.